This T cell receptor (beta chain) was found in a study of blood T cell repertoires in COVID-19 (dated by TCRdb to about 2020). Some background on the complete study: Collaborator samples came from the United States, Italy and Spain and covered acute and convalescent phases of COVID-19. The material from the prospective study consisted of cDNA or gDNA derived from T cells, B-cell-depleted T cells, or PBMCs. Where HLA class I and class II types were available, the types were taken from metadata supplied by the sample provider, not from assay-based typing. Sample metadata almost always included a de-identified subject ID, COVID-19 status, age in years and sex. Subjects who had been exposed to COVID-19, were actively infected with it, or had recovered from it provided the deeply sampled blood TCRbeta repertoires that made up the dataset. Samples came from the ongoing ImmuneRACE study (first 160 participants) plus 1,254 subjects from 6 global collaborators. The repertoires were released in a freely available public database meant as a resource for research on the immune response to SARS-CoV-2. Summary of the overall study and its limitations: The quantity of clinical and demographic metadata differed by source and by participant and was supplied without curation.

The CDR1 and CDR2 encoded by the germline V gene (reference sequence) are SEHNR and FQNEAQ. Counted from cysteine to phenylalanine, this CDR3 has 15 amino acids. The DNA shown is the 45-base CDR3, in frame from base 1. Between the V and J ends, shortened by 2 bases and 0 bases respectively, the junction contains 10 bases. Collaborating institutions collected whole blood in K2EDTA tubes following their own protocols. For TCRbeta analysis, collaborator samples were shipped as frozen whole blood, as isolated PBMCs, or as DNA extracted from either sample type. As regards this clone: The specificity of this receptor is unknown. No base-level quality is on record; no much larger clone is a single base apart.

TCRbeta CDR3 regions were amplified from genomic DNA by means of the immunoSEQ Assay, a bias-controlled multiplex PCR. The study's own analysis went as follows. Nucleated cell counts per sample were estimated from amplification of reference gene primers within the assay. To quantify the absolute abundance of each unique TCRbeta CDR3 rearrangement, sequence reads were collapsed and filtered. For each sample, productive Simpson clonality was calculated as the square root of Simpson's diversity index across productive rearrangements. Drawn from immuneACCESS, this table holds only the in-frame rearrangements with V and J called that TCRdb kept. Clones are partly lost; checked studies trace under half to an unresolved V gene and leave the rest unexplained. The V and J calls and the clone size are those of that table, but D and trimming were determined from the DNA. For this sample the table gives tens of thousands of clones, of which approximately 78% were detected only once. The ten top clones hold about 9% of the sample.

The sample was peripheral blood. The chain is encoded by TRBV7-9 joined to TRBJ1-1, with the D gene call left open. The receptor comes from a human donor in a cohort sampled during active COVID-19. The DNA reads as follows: TGTGCCAGCAGCTTATCGGGAGGGCTGAACACTGAAGCTTTCTTT. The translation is CASSLSGGLNTEAFF.